The entry that follows covers one T cell receptor beta chain sequence. What it recognizes is unknown. Deep-level assay runs were performed. The repertoire was sequenced with immunoSEQ multiplex PCR; TCRdb's copy has only in-frame clones and lacks some. The sample includes roughly 1 million clones, about 70% of them seen just once. This sample was taken from a study of shared clonotypes between healthy human individuals. Whole-study results and caveats: Rarefaction indicated that sorted-subset sequencing remained incomplete although depth was large.

Germline lookup yields CDR1 ENHRY and CDR2 SYGVKD. The CDR3 runs to 17 residues. V gave up 6 bases and J gave up 4 bases; unmatched junction bases: 14. The rearrangement uses TRBV10-3 and TRBJ2-7; TRBD1 matches 11 bases. The material sequenced was memory CD4+ T cells sorted from blood. The subset denotes: CD45RA-negative fraction. This clonotype originated in a man aged 18 to 29 in good health. DNA of the CDR3: TGTGCCATCAGGCCGGGACAGGGGGTTAACACGATTTACGAGCAGTACTTC. It translates to CAIRPGQGVNTIYEQYF.